This is a list of T cell receptor beta chains from one sample in a study of yellow fever vaccine responses in identical twins. TCRdb recomputed calls from the RT-PCR reads with MiXCR, one row per CDR3 protein. In the table there are under 20,000 distinct CDR3 sequences, around 70% of which are singletons. This material consisted of T cells from blood (PBMCs), unsorted or a sorted subset (not recorded which), taken before or after yellow fever vaccination (not recorded which). All receptors come from a woman aged 18-29 years who received the yellow fever vaccine. Both conserved end residues are part of each CDR3. Each record gives: V gene, D gene, J gene, clone size, CDR3 DNA, CDR3 protein. D genes are given only for firm matches. The size field is filled for only some rows; it gives once, few, many or a size class.

V gene: TRBV2; D gene: NA; J gene: TRBJ2-5; clone size: few; CDR3 DNA: TGTGCCAGCAGTGAATATGGACTAGGGGGAAAAGAGACCCAGTACTTC; CDR3 protein: CASSEYGLGGKETQYF
V gene: TRBV2; D gene: NA; J gene: TRBJ1-5; clone size: NA; CDR3 DNA: TGTGCCAGCAGTGGCGGCAGTAAAGGGGCTCAGCCCCAGCATTTT; CDR3 protein: CASSGGSKGAQPQHF
V gene: TRBV5-6; D gene: TRBD1; J gene: TRBJ1-2; clone size: NA; CDR3 DNA: TGTGCCAGTTATAGGGACAGGCTGTCTTCCTATGGCTACACCTTC; CDR3 protein: CASYRDRLSSYGYTF
V gene: TRBV4-1; D gene: NA; J gene: TRBJ1-1; clone size: NA; CDR3 DNA: TGCGCCAGCAGCCATATTGAGGGAACTGAAGCTTTCTTT; CDR3 protein: CASSHIEGTEAFF
V gene: TRBV12-3/TRBV12-4; D gene: NA; J gene: TRBJ2-1; clone size: NA; CDR3 DNA: TGTGCCAGCAGTTTAGGGTCCGATAACAATGAGCAGTTCTTC; CDR3 protein: CASSLGSDNNEQFF
V gene: TRBV11-2; D gene: NA; J gene: TRBJ2-7; clone size: once; CDR3 DNA: TGTGCCAGCAGCTTAGAAGGAGCCCGGGGGCCCAGGTCCTACGAGCAGTACTTC; CDR3 protein: CASSLEGARGPRSYEQYF
V gene: TRBV4-2; D gene: NA; J gene: TRBJ1-5; clone size: NA; CDR3 DNA: TGTGCCAGCAGCCTAGATGTCGCGGGCGGGCCCCAGCATTTT; CDR3 protein: CASSLDVAGGPQHF
V gene: TRBV28; D gene: NA; J gene: TRBJ2-4; clone size: NA; CDR3 DNA: TGTGCCAGCAGTTTAGGCGGATTAGCCAAAAACATTCAGTACTTC; CDR3 protein: CASSLGGLAKNIQYF
V gene: TRBV15; D gene: NA; J gene: TRBJ2-3; clone size: NA; CDR3 DNA: TGTGCCACCAGCGAGACCCGCCGGGCTGGCACAGATACGCAGTATTTT; CDR3 protein: CATSETRRAGTDTQYF
V gene: TRBV5-1; D gene: NA; J gene: TRBJ1-5; clone size: NA; CDR3 DNA: TGCGCCAGCAGCTTGGATTCAACCCGTCAGCCCCAGCATTTT; CDR3 protein: CASSLDSTRQPQHF
V gene: TRBV6-2/TRBV6-3; D gene: NA; J gene: TRBJ1-2; clone size: NA; CDR3 DNA: TGTGCCAGCAGTTATATAATGGGCAGACAAGGAGGCTACACCTTC; CDR3 protein: CASSYIMGRQGGYTF
V gene: TRBV7-9; D gene: NA; J gene: TRBJ2-5; clone size: NA; CDR3 DNA: TGTGCCAGCAGCTTAGCGTGGGCGGGGACCCAGTACTTC; CDR3 protein: CASSLAWAGTQYF
V gene: TRBV12-3/TRBV12-4; D gene: NA; J gene: TRBJ1-5; clone size: NA; CDR3 DNA: TGTGCCAGCACCATCCGGGCCGCACAGCCCCAGCATTTT; CDR3 protein: CASTIRAAQPQHF
V gene: TRBV6-2/TRBV6-3; D gene: NA; J gene: TRBJ1-1; clone size: NA; CDR3 DNA: TGTGCCAGCAGTTACAGGGAAACTCATACTGAAGCTTTCTTT; CDR3 protein: CASSYRETHTEAFF
V gene: TRBV20-1; D gene: NA; J gene: TRBJ2-7; clone size: NA; CDR3 DNA: TGCAGTGCTGACCAAGACGAGCAGTACTTC; CDR3 protein: CSADQDEQYF
V gene: TRBV10-3; D gene: NA; J gene: TRBJ1-1; clone size: NA; CDR3 DNA: TGTGCCATCAGTGTTAAGGACAGATTCGAGACTGAAGCTTTCTTT; CDR3 protein: CAISVKDRFETEAFF
V gene: TRBV7-9; D gene: NA; J gene: TRBJ2-5; clone size: NA; CDR3 DNA: TGTGCCAGCAGCTTTCCGGCCGAGACCCAGTACTTC; CDR3 protein: CASSFPAETQYF
V gene: TRBV12-3/TRBV12-4; D gene: TRBD2; J gene: TRBJ2-1; clone size: once; CDR3 DNA: TGTGCCAGCATCCCGCGGGAGGTCAATGAGCAGTTCTTC; CDR3 protein: CASIPREVNEQFF
V gene: TRBV7-9; D gene: NA; J gene: TRBJ1-2; clone size: few; CDR3 DNA: TGTGCCAGCAGCTTAGGGGATCCCAACTATGGCTACACCTTC; CDR3 protein: CASSLGDPNYGYTF
V gene: TRBV7-3; D gene: NA; J gene: TRBJ2-1; clone size: NA; CDR3 DNA: TGTGCCAGCAGCTTAACGAAACTTGGGGGCAACTACAATGAGCAGTTCTTC; CDR3 protein: CASSLTKLGGNYNEQFF
V gene: TRBV24-1; D gene: TRBD2; J gene: TRBJ2-1; clone size: few; CDR3 DNA: TGTGCCACACGGATGGTTGACACTAGCGGGAGGCGGCGCGGTGAGCAGTTCTTC; CDR3 protein: CATRMVDTSGRRRGEQFF
V gene: TRBV4-2; D gene: NA; J gene: TRBJ2-3; clone size: few; CDR3 DNA: TGTGCCAGCAGCCAAGTAGGGTCGGCCTTCACAGATACGCAGTATTTT; CDR3 protein: CASSQVGSAFTDTQYF
V gene: TRBV10-3; D gene: NA; J gene: TRBJ2-1; clone size: NA; CDR3 DNA: TGTGCCATCAGTCCGGGATCCACGATCAATGAGCAGTTCTTC; CDR3 protein: CAISPGSTINEQFF
V gene: TRBV28; D gene: TRBD1; J gene: TRBJ1-6; clone size: NA; CDR3 DNA: TGTGCCAGCAGTCACCTGACAGGGGAGAGCCCCTATAATTCACCCCTCCACTTT; CDR3 protein: CASSHLTGESPYNSPLHF
V gene: TRBV12-3/TRBV12-4; D gene: NA; J gene: TRBJ1-5; clone size: NA; CDR3 DNA: TGTGCCAGCAGTTTAGCGGGGGGGAGCAATCAGCCCCAGCATTTT; CDR3 protein: CASSLAGGSNQPQHF
V gene: TRBV20-1; D gene: TRBD2; J gene: TRBJ2-3; clone size: NA; CDR3 DNA: TGCAGTGCTCCGGCTAGCGGGGGGCGGACAGATACGCAGTATTTT; CDR3 protein: CSAPASGGRTDTQYF
V gene: TRBV11-3; D gene: NA; J gene: TRBJ2-7; clone size: NA; CDR3 DNA: TGTGCCAGCAGCTCAAACGGGGCTCAATCCTCCTACGAGCAGTACTTC; CDR3 protein: CASSSNGAQSSYEQYF
V gene: TRBV29-1; D gene: TRBD2; J gene: TRBJ2-7; clone size: NA; CDR3 DNA: TGCAGCGTTCATAGCGGGATTGCCTACGAGCAGTACTTC; CDR3 protein: CSVHSGIAYEQYF
V gene: TRBV12-3/TRBV12-4; D gene: NA; J gene: TRBJ1-5; clone size: few; CDR3 DNA: TGTGCCAGCAGTCGGGACAGCAATCAGCCCCAGCATTTT; CDR3 protein: CASSRDSNQPQHF
V gene: TRBV3-1; D gene: TRBD1; J gene: TRBJ2-3; clone size: NA; CDR3 DNA: TGTGCCAGCAGCTTCCCGGGACAGGGCACAGATACGCAGTATTTT; CDR3 protein: CASSFPGQGTDTQYF
V gene: TRBV5-1; D gene: NA; J gene: TRBJ1-1; clone size: few; CDR3 DNA: TGCGCCAGCAGGAACGACGGGAACACTGAAGCTTTCTTT; CDR3 protein: CASRNDGNTEAFF